This TCR beta chain appears in the sequencing data of a study of cytomegalovirus exposure and HLA in healthy donors. The germline CDR1 and CDR2 sequences are MNHNS and SASEGT. Trimming removed 6 bases at V and 0 bases at J, with 9 bases between. The CDR3 has 14 amino acids. Researchers ran the PCR with 60 Vbeta and 13 Jbeta primers. Profiled with immunoSEQ multiplex PCR; TCRdb holds only in-frame clones, not every one. The sample lists some 130,000 clones, around 85% occurring once. Points on this clone: Its antigen remains unknown.

Study-wide results and limits: One variant, a missense change in DCLRE1C, was linked in a later analysis to TCR beta V- and J-gene trimming.

This sequence was found in a boy between 10 and 17 years old in good health and CMV-seronegative. Sample: PBMCs. The chain links TRBV6-1 to TRBJ2-1; D remains unclear. As DNA, the CDR3 is TGTGCCAGCAGCATTCTGAGCTCCTACAATGAGCAGTTCTTC. Its protein is CASSILSSYNEQFF.